This T cell receptor (beta chain) is from a study of blood T cells in healthy people across ages. Findings of the study overall: Without sorted subsets, naive and antigen-experienced compartments could not be conclusively compared. Greater diversity and more naive CD4+ cells were seen in long-lived donors than in aged donors.

Comment on this clonotype: The antigen is not known.

CDR1 MNHEY and CDR2 SMNVEV come from the germline V gene (reference sequence). V lost 7 bases, J lost 2 bases, and 4 bases stayed unmatched. This CDR3 is 13 amino acids long. Sample-barcoded 5' priming and a J-beta primer mix drove a second PCR of about 6 to 12 cycles. Template switching added a 12-random-nucleotide identifier to every cDNA molecule. Using its own MiXCR run on the 5' RACE reads, TCRdb lists one record per CDR3 protein. Seen here are 800,000 to 1,300,000 distinct CDR3 sequences, about 25% observed once, and the top ten hold 0.65% to 0.75%. In addition, the sample was reused for a study of T cells of mothers and their children.

This sequence was found in a girl under 10 years old in good health. The chain uses TRBV27 and TRBJ1-2, with 7 bases fitting TRBD1. Sequencing was performed on blood. The CDR3, as DNA: TGTGCCAGCAAGTTGACAGGGAACTATGGCTACACCTTC. This codes for CASKLTGNYGYTF.